This T cell receptor (beta chain) was sequenced in a study of breast tumors, draining lymph nodes, adjacent tissues. The table lists this clonotype with many counts. V gave up 4 bases and J gave up 0 bases, with 10 bases separating them. Germline CDR1 MNHNS, CDR2 SASEGT. This CDR3 spans 15 amino acids. Samples came from axillary lymph nodes draining the breast cancer. TCRdb redid the calling of the multiplex PCR reads with MiXCR, one entry per CDR3 protein. In the table there are roughly 110,000 distinct CDR3 sequences, around 30% of which are singletons. This receptor was taken from a female donor with breast cancer. Some clones in this sample may be carry-over from other donors' samples. What was sequenced was axillary lymph node tissue. The V gene is TRBV6-1, the J gene TRBJ2-1; D is perhaps TRBD2 (5 bases). The CDR3 region is CASSVLGSSYNEQFF. CDR3 in DNA: TGTGCCAGCAGTGTTTTGGGGAGCTCCTACAATGAGCAGTTCTTC.